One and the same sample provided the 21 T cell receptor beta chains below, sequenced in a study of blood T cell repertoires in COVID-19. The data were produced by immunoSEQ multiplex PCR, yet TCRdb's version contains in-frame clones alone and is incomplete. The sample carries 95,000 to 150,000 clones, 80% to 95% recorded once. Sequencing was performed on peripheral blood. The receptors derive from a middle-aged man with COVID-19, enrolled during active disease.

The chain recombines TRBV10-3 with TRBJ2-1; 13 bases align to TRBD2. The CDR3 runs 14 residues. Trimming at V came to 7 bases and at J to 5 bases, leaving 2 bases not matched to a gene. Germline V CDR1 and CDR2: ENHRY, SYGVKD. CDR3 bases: TGTGCCATCACGGGACTAGCGGGAAACAATGAGCAGTTCTTC. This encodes CAITGLAGNNEQFF.

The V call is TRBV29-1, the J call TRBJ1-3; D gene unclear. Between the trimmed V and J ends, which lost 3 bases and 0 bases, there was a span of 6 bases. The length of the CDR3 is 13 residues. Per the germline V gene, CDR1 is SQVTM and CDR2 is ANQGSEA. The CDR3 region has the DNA TGCAGCGTTGACATCAACTCTGGAAACACCATATATTTT. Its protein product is CSVDINSGNTIYF.

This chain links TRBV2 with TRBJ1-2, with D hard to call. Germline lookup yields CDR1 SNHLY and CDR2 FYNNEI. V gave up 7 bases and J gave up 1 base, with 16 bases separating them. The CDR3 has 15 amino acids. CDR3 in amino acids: CASTQTLARNYGYTF. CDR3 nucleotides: TGTGCCAGCACCCAGACATTGGCACGTAACTATGGCTACACCTTC.

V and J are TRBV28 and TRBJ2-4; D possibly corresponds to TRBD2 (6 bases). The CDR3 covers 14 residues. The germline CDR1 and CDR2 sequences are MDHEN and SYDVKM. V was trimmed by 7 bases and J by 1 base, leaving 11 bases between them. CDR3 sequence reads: CASTPGRAKNIQYF. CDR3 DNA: TGTGCCAGCACTCCGGGGAGGGCCAAAAACATTCAGTACTTC.

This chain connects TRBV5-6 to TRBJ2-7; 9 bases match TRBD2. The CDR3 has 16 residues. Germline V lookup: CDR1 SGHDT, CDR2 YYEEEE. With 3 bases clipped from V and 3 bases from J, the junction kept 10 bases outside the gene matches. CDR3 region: CASSSLLAGGFYEQYF. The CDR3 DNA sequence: TGTGCCAGCAGCTCCCTACTGGCGGGAGGGTTCTACGAGCAGTACTTC.

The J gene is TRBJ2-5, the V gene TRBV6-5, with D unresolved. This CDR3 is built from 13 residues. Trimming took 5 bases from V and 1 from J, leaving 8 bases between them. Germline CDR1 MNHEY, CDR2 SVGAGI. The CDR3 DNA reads TGTGCCAGCAGTCCGACGGGCCAAGAGACCCAGTACTTC. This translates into CASSPTGQETQYF.

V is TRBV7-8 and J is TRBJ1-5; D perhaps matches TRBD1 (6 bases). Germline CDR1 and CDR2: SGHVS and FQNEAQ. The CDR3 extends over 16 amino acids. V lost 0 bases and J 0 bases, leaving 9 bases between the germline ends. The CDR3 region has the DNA TGTGCCAGCAGCTTAGCGTTGGGGGCTAGCAATCAGCCCCAGCATTTT. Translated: CASSLALGASNQPQHF. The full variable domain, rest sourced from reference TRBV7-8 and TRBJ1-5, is GAGVSQSPRYKVAKRGQDVALRCDPISGHVSLFWYQQALGQGPEFLTYFQNEAQLDKSGLPSDRFFAERPEGSVSTLKIQRTQQEDSAVYLCASSLALGASNQPQHFGDGTRLSIL.

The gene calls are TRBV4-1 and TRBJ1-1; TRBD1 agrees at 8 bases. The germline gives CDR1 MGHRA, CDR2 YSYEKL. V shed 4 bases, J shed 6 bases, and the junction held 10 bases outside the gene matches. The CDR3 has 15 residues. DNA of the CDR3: TGCGCCAGCAGCCCAGTCCAGGGGGCGCTGGCTGAAGCTTTCTTT. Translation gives CASSPVQGALAEAFF.

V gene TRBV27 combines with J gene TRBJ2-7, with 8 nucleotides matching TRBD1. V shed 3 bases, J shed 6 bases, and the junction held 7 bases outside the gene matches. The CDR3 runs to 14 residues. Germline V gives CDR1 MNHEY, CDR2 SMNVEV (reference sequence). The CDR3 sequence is CASSFDRGRREQYF. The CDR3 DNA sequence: TGTGCCAGCAGTTTCGACAGGGGTCGTCGCGAGCAGTACTTC.

CDR3 DNA sequence: TGTGCCAGCAGTTCCTCGAGCTCCTACAATGAGCAGTTCTTC. Amino acid sequence: CASSSSSSYNEQFF. The chain combines TRBV27 with TRBJ2-1; D gene unclear. This CDR3 comprises 14 residues. Trimming removed 4 bases from V and 0 bases from J, with 7 bases in between. From germline, CDR1 is MNHEY and CDR2 SMNVEV (reference sequence).

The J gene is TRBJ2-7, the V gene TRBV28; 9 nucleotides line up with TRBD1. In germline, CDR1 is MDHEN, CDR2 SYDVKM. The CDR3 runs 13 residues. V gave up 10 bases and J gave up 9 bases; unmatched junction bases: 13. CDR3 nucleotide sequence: TGTGCCACCTTAGACAGGGGGGGCAGGGGGCAGTACGTC. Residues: CATLDRGGRGQYV.

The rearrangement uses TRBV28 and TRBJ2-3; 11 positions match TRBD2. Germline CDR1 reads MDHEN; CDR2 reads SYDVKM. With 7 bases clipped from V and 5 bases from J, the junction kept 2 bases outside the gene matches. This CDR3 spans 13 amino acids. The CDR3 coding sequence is TGTGCCAGCATAGCGGGAGGGTTAGATACGCAGTATTTT. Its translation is CASIAGGLDTQYF.

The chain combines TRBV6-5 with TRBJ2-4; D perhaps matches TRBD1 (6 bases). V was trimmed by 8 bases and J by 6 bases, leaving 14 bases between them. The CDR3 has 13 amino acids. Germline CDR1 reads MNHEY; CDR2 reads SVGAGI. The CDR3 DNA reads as TGTGCCAGCGCTCGGGAAGGGGGAAACATTCAGTACTTC. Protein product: CASAREGGNIQYF.

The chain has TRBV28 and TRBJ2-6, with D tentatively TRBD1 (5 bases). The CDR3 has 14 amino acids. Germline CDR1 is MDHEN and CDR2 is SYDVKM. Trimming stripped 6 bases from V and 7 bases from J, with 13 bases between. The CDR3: CASRDSTPANVLTF. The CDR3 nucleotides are TGTGCCAGCAGAGACAGTACCCCTGCCAACGTCCTGACTTTC.

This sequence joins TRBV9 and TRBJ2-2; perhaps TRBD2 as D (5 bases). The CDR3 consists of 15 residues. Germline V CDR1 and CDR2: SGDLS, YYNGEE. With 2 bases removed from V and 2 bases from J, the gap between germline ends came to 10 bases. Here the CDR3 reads CASSVVASNTGELFF. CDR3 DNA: TGTGCCAGCAGCGTTGTAGCGAGCAACACCGGGGAGCTGTTTTTT. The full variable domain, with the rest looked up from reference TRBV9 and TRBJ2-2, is DSGVTQTPKHLITATGQRVTLRCSPRSGDLSVYWYQQSLDQGLQFLIQYYNGEERAKGNILERFSAQQFPDLHSELNLSSLELGDSALYFCASSVVASNTGELFFGEGSRLTVL.

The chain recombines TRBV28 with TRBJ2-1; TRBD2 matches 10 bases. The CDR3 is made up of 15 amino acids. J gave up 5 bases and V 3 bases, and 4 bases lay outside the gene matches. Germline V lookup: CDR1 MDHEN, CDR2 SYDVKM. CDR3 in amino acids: CASSFFGLADNEQFF. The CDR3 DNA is TGTGCCAGCAGTTTTTTCGGACTAGCGGACAATGAGCAGTTCTTC.

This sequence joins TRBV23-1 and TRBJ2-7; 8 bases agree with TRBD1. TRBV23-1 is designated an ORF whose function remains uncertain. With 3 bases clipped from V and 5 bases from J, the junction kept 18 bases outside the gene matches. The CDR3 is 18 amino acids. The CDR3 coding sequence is TGCGCCAGCAGTCACCTACCGGGTGGACAGGGTTCGGAGGACGAGCAGTACGTC. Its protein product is CASSHLPGGQGSEDEQYV.

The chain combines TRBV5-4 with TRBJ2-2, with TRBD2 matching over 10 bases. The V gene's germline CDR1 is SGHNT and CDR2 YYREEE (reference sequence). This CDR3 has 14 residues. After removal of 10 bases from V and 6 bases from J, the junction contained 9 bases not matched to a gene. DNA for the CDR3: TGTGCCTCGGCTCCAGCGGGAGGGGCCGGGGAGCTGTTTTTT. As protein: CASAPAGGAGELFF.

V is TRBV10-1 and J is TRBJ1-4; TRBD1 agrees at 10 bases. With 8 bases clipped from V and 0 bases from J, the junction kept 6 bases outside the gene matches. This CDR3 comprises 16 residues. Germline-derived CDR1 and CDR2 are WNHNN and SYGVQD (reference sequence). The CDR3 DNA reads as TGCGCCAGCGGGGCCGGGACAGGGGCAACTAATGAAAAACTGTTTTTT. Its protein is CASGAGTGATNEKLFF.

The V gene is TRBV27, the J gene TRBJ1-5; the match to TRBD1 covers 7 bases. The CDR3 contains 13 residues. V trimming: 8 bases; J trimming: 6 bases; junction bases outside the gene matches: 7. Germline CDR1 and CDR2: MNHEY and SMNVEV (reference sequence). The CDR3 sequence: CASREGAGQPQHF. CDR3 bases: TGTGCCAGCCGGGAGGGGGCGGGTCAGCCCCAGCATTTT.

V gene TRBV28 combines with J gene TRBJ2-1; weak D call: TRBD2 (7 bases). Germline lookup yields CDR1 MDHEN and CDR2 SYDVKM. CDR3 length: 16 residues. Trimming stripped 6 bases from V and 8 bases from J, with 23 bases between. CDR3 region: CASRIGGGPINDEQFF. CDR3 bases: TGTGCCAGCAGGATAGGGGGAGGGCCGATTAACGATGAGCAGTTCTTC. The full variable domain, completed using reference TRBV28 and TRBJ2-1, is DVKVTQSSRYLVKRTGEKVFLECVQDMDHENMFWYRQDPGLGLRLIYFSYDVKMKEKGDIPEGYSVSREKKERFSLILESASTNQTSMYLCASRIGGGPINDEQFFGPGTRLTVL.